What follows are 5 T cell receptor beta chains derived from one specimen sequenced in a study of blood T cell repertoires in COVID-19. TCRdb's copy holds only in-frame clones and misses some; the assay was immunoSEQ multiplex PCR. The data contain over 200,000 clones, 88% of them singletons. Sequenced material: PBMCs or T cells enriched from blood (not recorded which). These receptors all come from a woman in her 30s who had been exposed to COVID-19.

CDR3 nucleotide sequence: TGTGCCAGCAGACCCAGGGGCGACGGCCTGAACACTGAAGCTTTCTTT. It yields the protein CASRPRGDGLNTEAFF. The chain has TRBV2 and TRBJ1-1, with D perhaps matching TRBD1 (6 bases). The V gene's germline CDR1 is SNHLY and CDR2 FYNNEI. V lost 6 bases and J 0 bases, leaving 17 bases between the germline ends. The CDR3 consists of 16 residues. The complete variable domain, with remaining parts taken from reference TRBV2 and TRBJ1-1, reads EPEVTQTPSHQVTQMGQEVILRCVPISNHLYFYWYRQILGQKVEFLVSFYNNEISEKSEIFDDQFSVERPDGSNFTLKIRSTKLEDSAMYFCASRPRGDGLNTEAFFGQGTRLTVV.

This chain uses TRBV11-2 with TRBJ2-2; a possible D gene is TRBD1 (6 bases). The V gene lost 0 bases and the J gene lost 1 base, with 9 bases spanning the gap. The V gene's germline CDR1 is SGHAT and CDR2 FQNNGV. This CDR3 is 16 amino acids long. Here the CDR3 reads CASSLEGAVNTGELFF. The CDR3 nucleotides are TGTGCCAGCAGCTTAGAGGGGGCGGTGAACACCGGGGAGCTGTTTTTT.

The chain carries TRBV7-2 and TRBJ2-5; 7 nucleotides match TRBD2. Looked up from germline, CDR1 is SGHTA and CDR2 is FQGNSA. CDR3 length: 14 residues. V dropped 5 bases and J dropped 5; count of bases not matched to a gene: 8. The CDR3 nucleotides are TGTGCCAGCAGCCCCGGCGGGGGAGTGGAGACCCAGTACTTC. Translating it yields CASSPGGGVETQYF.

CDR3 DNA: TGTGCCAGCAGTCCGCCAGGAGGTTACCACTTT. This encodes CASSPPGGYHF. The chain joins TRBV6-5 to TRBJ1-6; unclear D gene. The CDR3 is 11 residues long. Per germline, CDR1 MNHEY and CDR2 SVGAGI. The V end lost 5 bases, the J end lost 18 bases, and 14 bases lay between the germline ends.

The gene calls are TRBV28 and TRBJ2-7, with no clear D. This CDR3 has 14 amino acids. V shed 4 bases and J shed 6 bases, with 16 bases lying between them. The V gene's germline CDR1 is MDHEN and CDR2 SYDVKM. Here the CDR3 DNA reads TGTGCCAGCAGTTCCAAGACTGTGGGTTCCGAGCAGTACTTC. As protein: CASSSKTVGSEQYF.